This T cell receptor beta chain is from a study of sequential checkpoint blockade in melanoma. Study details: Arm A got nivolumab then ipilimumab; arm B the reverse, 1:1.

TCRdb's table, derived via immunoSEQ multiplex PCR, lists solely in-frame clones and lacks some. The sample records approximately 40,000 clones, more than 80% being singletons. Treatment defined: randomized to nivolumab then ipilimumab (arm A) or the reverse (arm B). DNA-damaging chemotherapy had not been given to any patient beforehand. PBMC sorting kept live CD3+CD8+ cells without CD19 or CD56. CDR1 is MGHRA, CDR2 YSYEKL, per germline. The ends were cut back, 4 bases at V and 5 bases at J, with 11 bases in the middle. CDR3 length equals 13 residues. The starting material was CD8+ T cells sorted from blood (inferred from file names), obtained from a patient given nivolumab and ipilimumab in sequence. The chain uses TRBV4-1 and TRBJ1-2; the D is unclear. The receptor's source is a human donor with melanoma. CDR3: CASSPARGYGYTF. CDR3 DNA sequence: TGCGCCAGCAGCCCGGCGCGAGGGTATGGCTACACCTTC.